This T cell receptor beta chain was sequenced in a study of vaccination and CD4 T cells after COVID-19. Study context: Stimulation of the cells used overlapping spike peptide pools from SARS-CoV-2 and from the common cold coronaviruses HCoV-NL63, HCoV-OC43 and HCoV-229E.

The V end lost 1 base, the J end lost 1 base, and 14 bases lay between the germline ends. CDR1 is LNHNV and CDR2 is YYDKDF in the germline V gene (reference sequence). The CDR3 contains 17 residues. As concerns this clonotype: Its matching antigen is unknown.

Indicated treatment: roughly 11-day PBMC culture with coronavirus spike peptide pools or control peptides (ViraFEST assay). Via ViraFEST, peptide pools expanded antigen-specific T cells before TCR sequencing. Sequence data for DNA of cultured CD4+ T cells were generated by the Oncomine TCR Beta short-read assay. TCRdb called the PCR reads again in MiXCR, with one record for every CDR3 protein. The table has thousands of distinct CDR3 sequences, 21% seen once. The chain is built from TRBV15 and TRBJ2-1; D is uncertain. This TCR was recovered from a human donor who had recovered from COVID-19. Sequences were derived from CD4+ T cells from blood, cultured in vitro, sampled after SARS-CoV-2 vaccination. The CDR3 DNA reads as TGTGCCACCAGCAGAGTTCTGAATAGACGTTCCTACAATGAGCAGTTCTTC. It translates to CATSRVLNRRSYNEQFF.